Listed here are 9 T cell receptor beta chains from one sample, sequenced in a study of vaccination effects on CD4 cells after COVID-19. Viral peptide pools were used in the ViraFEST assay to expand antigen-specific CD4+ T cells, and sequencing came afterward. Following culture for roughly 10 days, CD4+ T cells were isolated. Nucleocapsid antibody tests were negative, and the vaccine recipients had no prior SARS-CoV-2 infection. Produced via immunoSEQ multiplex PCR; TCRdb's table is partial and in-frame only. The table shows 67,000 or so clones, with approximately 79% occurring only once. Antigens for these TCRs are unknown. The source material was CD4+ T cells from PBMCs cultured with HCoV-OC43 spike peptides, sampled before COVID-19 vaccination. The subset is: HCoV-OC43 spike overlapping peptide pool stimulation. The receptors stem from a human donor who received a COVID-19 vaccine.

The gene calls are TRBV2 and TRBJ2-1, with D unclear. V was trimmed by 7 bases and J by 1 base, leaving 8 bases between them. CDR3 length: 13 residues. Germline V CDR1 and CDR2: SNHLY, FYNNEI. Here the CDR3 DNA reads TGTGCCAGCAAGGCGGATTCCTACAATGAGCAGTTCTTC. This encodes CASKADSYNEQFF.

The chain links TRBV6-2 or TRBV6-3 to TRBJ1-4; D gene uncertain. Trimming shortened V by 6 bases and J by 8 bases, and 16 bases separated the two germline ends. The CDR3 runs 14 residues. Germline assignment: CDR1 MNHEY and CDR2 SVGEGT. As DNA, the CDR3 is TGTGCCAGCAGCAGAATCGAGCGGAGCGAAAAACTGTTTTTT. It specifies CASSRIERSEKLFF.

The chain carries TRBV7-3 and TRBJ2-1, with a tentative D call TRBD1 (6 bases). The V and J ends lost 3 bases and 5 bases respectively, with 8 bases between them. Germline V CDR1 and CDR2: SGHTA, FQGTGA. CDR3 length: 13 amino acids. The CDR3 DNA is TGTGCCAGCAGCTTCGGACAGAACAATGAGCAGTTCTTC. Protein sequence: CASSFGQNNEQFF.

The V gene is TRBV28, the J gene TRBJ1-1; 9 bases fit TRBD1. Germline trimming cut 6 bases from V and 5 bases from J; bases unmatched to any gene: 4. CDR1 and CDR2 from the germline V gene are MDHEN and SYDVKM. The CDR3 totals 13 residues. The CDR3 here is CASRGQGRTEAFF. In DNA form, the CDR3 reads TGTGCCAGCAGGGGACAGGGTCGAACTGAAGCTTTCTTT.

This chain links TRBV5-1 with TRBJ2-7, with D perhaps assigned TRBD1 or TRBD2 (5 bases each). Between the trimmed V and J ends, which lost 4 bases and 1 base, there was a span of 12 bases. Germline-derived CDR1 and CDR2 are SGHRS and YFSETQ. This CDR3 spans 14 amino acids. The CDR3, as DNA: TGCGCCAGCAGCCCCTATGGGGGATCCTACGAGCAGTACGTC. Protein product: CASSPYGGSYEQYV.

This rearrangement joins TRBV3-1 (or the pseudogene TRBV3-2) to TRBJ2-2, with 8 bases matching TRBD2. Germline values: CDR1 LGHDT, CDR2 YNNKEL (reference sequence). CDR3 length: 18 residues. The V and J ends lost 1 base and 6 bases, in that order; junction bases with no gene match: 13. The CDR3 protein is CASSQVGLAGGLAGELFF. The CDR3 DNA follows: TGTGCCAGCAGCCAAGTCGGTCTGGCGGGGGGTTTAGCCGGGGAGCTGTTTTTT.

J is TRBJ1-2 and V is TRBV6-5; a possible D gene is TRBD1 (6 bases). The CDR3 is 15 residues long. The V end was cut by 5 bases, the J end by 3 bases, with 16 bases between. Germline-derived CDR1 and CDR2 are MNHEY and SVGAGI. CDR3 sequence (DNA): TGTGCCAGCAGTACCCTCGCGACAGGCGACTATGGCTACACCTTC. Protein product: CASSTLATGDYGYTF.

The CDR3 sequence: CATSRDNNSPLHF. Here the CDR3 DNA reads TGTGCCACCAGCAGGGATAATAATTCACCCCTCCACTTT. The V call is TRBV15, the J call TRBJ1-6, with D hard to call. V was shortened by 3 bases and J by 5 bases, with 5 bases between the two germline ends. The CDR3 length is 13 residues. In germline, CDR1 is LNHNV, CDR2 YYDKDF (reference sequence).

V gene TRBV4-1 combines with J gene TRBJ2-3; 9 bases match TRBD1. This CDR3 is 17 amino acids long. Germline CDR1 and CDR2: MGHRA and YSYEKL. V shed 3 bases and J 5 bases; nucleotides not matched to a gene: 12. The CDR3 DNA reads TGCGCCAGCAGCCACCCCCCGGGACAGGGAGGGGGAGATACGCAGTATTTT. This translates into CASSHPPGQGGGDTQYF.